This T cell receptor (beta chain) was retrieved from a study of blood T cells in healthy people across ages. Findings of the study overall: Naive T cell percentage strongly correlated with TCR beta diversity. Bulk PBMC profiling left naive and antigen-experienced comparisons inconclusive.

CDR1 is SQVTM and CDR2 is ANQGSEA in the germline V gene. Trimming took 0 bases from V and 1 from J, leaving 9 bases between them. The CDR3 length is 14 residues. This clonotype has more than one count but fewer than ten. What it binds is unknown. The second PCR ran about 7 to 12 cycles with a sample-barcoded 5' primer and J-beta primers. TCRdb independently ran MiXCR on the 5' RACE reads; one entry per CDR3 protein. Of hundreds of thousands of distinct CDR3 sequences detected, 25% to 35% appear once; the ten largest clones hold 3% to 4%. In addition, the sample was reused for a study of T cells of mothers and their children. From that second work: Samples were obtained from three healthy Caucasian mothers and their six children. Sequencing returned over 9 million TCR beta CDR3 reads per mother and around 3 million per child.

This receptor was identified in a boy under 10 years old in good health. The source material was blood. The chain employs TRBV29-1 and TRBJ2-5; D gene uncertain. The CDR3 coding sequence is TGCAGCGTTGAAGATTCGATGTTCCAAGAGACCCAGTACTTC. It codes for CSVEDSMFQETQYF. The full variable domain, its missing parts supplied by reference TRBV29-1 and TRBJ2-5, is SAVISQKPSRDICQRGTSLTIQCQVDSQVTMMFWYRQQPGQSLTLIATANQGSEATYESGFVIDKFPISRPNLTFSTLTVSNMSPEDSSIYLCSVEDSMFQETQYFGPGTRLLVL.